This TCR beta chain was observed in a study of T cells after yellow fever vaccination. This clonotype was observed many times. TCRdb used MiXCR to reprocess the 5' RACE reads, holding one entry per CDR3 protein. The table lists 550,000 or so distinct CDR3 sequences, 19% of them singletons, with about 13% in the top ten. V lost 5 bases and J 6 bases, leaving 7 bases between the germline ends. Per germline, CDR1 ENHRY and CDR2 SYGVKD. CDR3 size: 12 residues. V usage is TRBV10-3 and J usage is TRBJ2-2; D is possibly TRBD1 (5 bases). This sequence was found in a man between 25 and 39 years old who received the YFV17D yellow fever vaccine. Sample: PBMCs, taken 15 days after the yellow fever booster vaccination. The DNA for the CDR3 is TGTGCCATCAGTTCAGGGCCCGGGGAGCTGTTTTTT. It encodes CAISSGPGELFF.